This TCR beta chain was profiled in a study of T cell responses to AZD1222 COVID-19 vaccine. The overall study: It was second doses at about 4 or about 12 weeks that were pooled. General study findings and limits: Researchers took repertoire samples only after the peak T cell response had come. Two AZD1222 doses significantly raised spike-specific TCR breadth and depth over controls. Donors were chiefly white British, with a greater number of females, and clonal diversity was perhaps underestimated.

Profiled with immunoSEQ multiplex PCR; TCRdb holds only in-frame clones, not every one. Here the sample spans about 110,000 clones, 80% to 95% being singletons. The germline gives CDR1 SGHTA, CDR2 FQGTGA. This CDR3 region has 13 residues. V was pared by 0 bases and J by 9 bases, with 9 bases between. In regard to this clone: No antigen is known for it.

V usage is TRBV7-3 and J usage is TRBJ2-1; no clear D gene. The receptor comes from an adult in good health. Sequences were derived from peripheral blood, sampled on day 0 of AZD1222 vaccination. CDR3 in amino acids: CASSLTSRSEQFF. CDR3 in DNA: TGTGCCAGCAGCTTAACTTCCCGTAGTGAGCAGTTCTTC.